This T cell receptor beta chain was profiled in a study of blood T cell repertoires in COVID-19. Background on the study: T cells, B-cell-depleted T cells, or PBMCs provided the cDNA or gDNA that served as material.

Methods used by the authors: Amplification of reference gene primers provided the estimated nucleated cell counts. Sequencing used immunoSEQ multiplex PCR; TCRdb keeps in-frame clones, though not all of them. The V and J calls and clone size were taken over from that table, and D and trimming were inferred from the DNA. The sample has roughly 260,000 clones, about 85% seen once. The CDR3 totals 13 residues. Deletions cut 4 bases from V and 6 bases from J, with 13 bases between. Germline CDR1 is SQVTM and CDR2 is ANQGSEA. The sample was peripheral blood. This TCR was sampled from a woman in her 50s who had recovered from COVID-19. The V call is TRBV29-1, the J call TRBJ1-5, with D uncertain. In DNA, the CDR3 is TGCAGCGTTGGGCTTGTTGGTGGTCAGCCCCAGCATTTT. This sequence encodes CSVGLVGGQPQHF.